Presented here are 26 T cell receptor beta chains from one specimen sequenced in a study of shared clonotypes between healthy human individuals. The data were produced by immunoSEQ multiplex PCR, yet TCRdb's version contains in-frame clones alone and is incomplete. The table shows over 850,000 clones, with around 78% occurring only once. Material: memory CD4+ T cells from PBMCs. Subset meaning: CD45RA-negative fraction. Receptor source: a young man in good health. Some clones in this sample may be carry-over from other donors' samples.

The chain carries TRBV2 and TRBJ1-2; D may be TRBD1 (6 bases). Trimming removed 1 base at V and 5 bases at J, with 11 bases between. Germline values: CDR1 SNHLY, CDR2 FYNNEI. The CDR3 sequence is 14 residues long. In DNA, the CDR3 is TGTGCCAGCAGTGAAGACAGGGTTCCTTATGGCTACACCTTC. This encodes CASSEDRVPYGYTF.

The J gene is TRBJ2-5, the V gene TRBV5-4, with a tentative D call TRBD1 (5 bases). The DNA end is more similar to TRBJ2-7, so the J call may be wrong. This CDR3 has 14 residues. Germline V gene data show CDR1 as SGHNT and CDR2 as YYREEE (reference sequence). CDR3 sequence reads: CASSFVPGQYEQYF. CDR3 nucleotides: TGTGCCAGCAGCTTTGTACCAGGGCAGTACGAGCAGTACTTC.

Note on this clone: One base away lies a much larger clone, so this may be a sequencing read error. Other DNA variants within this sample encode the same CDR3. The rearrangement links TRBV7-3 to TRBJ2-3, with D unresolved. This CDR3 has 13 residues. V lost 3 bases and J 0 bases, leaving 4 bases between the germline ends. From germline, CDR1 is SGHTA and CDR2 FQGTGA. CDR3 nucleotide sequence: TGTGCCAGCAGCTTGGGGAGCACAGATACGCAGTATTTT. Protein: CASSLGSTDTQYF.

The chain is built from TRBV9 and TRBJ1-1, with 7 bases fitting TRBD1. The CDR3 is 14 residues long. The germline gives CDR1 SGDLS, CDR2 YYNGEE. After removal of 3 bases from V and 4 bases from J, the junction contained 6 bases not matched to a gene. In DNA form, the CDR3 reads TGTGCCAGCAGCGCCACAGGGGCTTCCACTGAAGCTTTCTTT. It yields the protein CASSATGASTEAFF.

V usage is TRBV2 and J usage is TRBJ2-1, with D possibly TRBD2 on 5 matching bases. V was trimmed by 4 bases and J by 0 bases, leaving 13 bases between them. CDR1 is SNHLY, CDR2 FYNNEI, per germline. CDR3 length: 16 residues. CDR3 protein: CASSGYLAPSYNEQFF. The CDR3 bases are TGTGCCAGCAGTGGATACCTAGCCCCCTCCTACAATGAGCAGTTCTTC.

This chain connects TRBV7-2 to TRBJ2-2; perhaps TRBD1 as D (6 bases). This CDR3 has 17 residues. With 2 bases removed from V and 4 bases from J, the gap between germline ends came to 17 bases. Germline CDR1 reads SGHTA; CDR2 reads FQGNSA. The CDR3 DNA reads TGTGCCAGCAGCTTACTCTCAGGGGATCCGGGCACCGGGGAGCTGTTTTTT. Protein product: CASSLLSGDPGTGELFF. Full variable domain (missing parts from reference TRBV7-2 and TRBJ2-2): GAGVSQSPSNKVTEKGKDVELRCDPISGHTALYWYRQSLGQGLEFLIYFQGNSAPDKSGLPSDRFSAERTGGSVSTLTIQRTQQEDSAVYLCASSLLSGDPGTGELFFGEGSRLTVL.

The chain joins TRBV18 to TRBJ2-3; 9 positions agree with TRBD2. The germline V gene has CDR1 KGHSH and CDR2 LQKENI. With V trimmed by 3 bases and J by 2 bases, 3 bases remained unmatched. The CDR3 totals 15 residues. The DNA of the CDR3 is TGTGCCAGCTCACCTTCTAGCGGGACCACAGATACGCAGTATTTT. It encodes CASSPSSGTTDTQYF.

The table lists this clone with a count of one. V and J are TRBV18 and TRBJ2-5; no definite D call. V lost 2 bases, J lost 4 bases, and 11 bases lay in between. The germline V gene encodes CDR1 KGHSH and CDR2 LQKENI. The length of the CDR3 is 14 residues. The CDR3 sequence: CASSPSLVGETQYF. The CDR3 nucleotides read TGTGCCAGCTCACCAAGTCTAGTAGGAGAGACCCAGTACTTC.

Concerning this clone: This same CDR3 is encoded by further DNA sequences in the sample. The rearrangement links TRBV30 to TRBJ1-5, with a weak D call TRBD1 (5 bases). CDR3 length equals 13 residues. V was pared by 1 base and J by 7 bases, with 11 bases between. Germline CDR1 is GTSNPN and CDR2 is SVGIG (reference sequence). This CDR3 reads CAWSDRGGQPQHF. CDR3 DNA sequence: TGTGCCTGGAGTGATAGGGGAGGCCAGCCCCAGCATTTT.

The gene calls are TRBV5-5 and TRBJ2-2; 7 positions match TRBD2. Trimming removed 1 base from V and 4 bases from J; junction bases left unmatched: 10. Germline V gene data show CDR1 as SGHKS and CDR2 as YYEKEE (reference sequence). This CDR3 is 17 amino acids long. In nucleotides, the CDR3 is TGTGCCAGCAGCTTGAGGGCTAGCGGACCGGGCACCGGGGAGCTGTTTTTT. It codes for CASSLRASGPGTGELFF.

This clone was seen more than once but under ten times. V and J are TRBV27 and TRBJ1-5; D perhaps matches TRBD1 (5 bases). The CDR3 runs 13 residues. V lost 4 bases, J lost 5 bases, and 9 bases lay in between. Germline V gene data show CDR1 as MNHEY and CDR2 as SMNVEV (reference sequence). CDR3 coding DNA: TGTGCCAGCAGTTGGAGGGGCGATCAGCCCCAGCATTTT. Its protein is CASSWRGDQPQHF.

The chain combines TRBV6-5 with TRBJ2-3; D may correspond to TRBD1 or TRBD2 (5 bases each). CDR3 size: 14 residues. V was pared by 7 bases and J by 1 base, with 12 bases between. Germline lookup yields CDR1 MNHEY and CDR2 SVGAGI. The CDR3 DNA reads TGTGCCAGCAAAAGAGGGGTAGGCACAGATACGCAGTATTTT. It specifies CASKRGVGTDTQYF.

As for this clone: At the DNA level, this CDR3 is encoded by other sequences in the same sample as well. This rearrangement joins TRBV20-1 to TRBJ1-4; D gene unclear. The length of the CDR3 is 10 residues. V was clipped by 1 base and J by 7 bases, with 1 base between them. Germline CDR1 DFQATT, CDR2 SNEGSKA (reference sequence). For the CDR3, the DNA is TGCAGTGCTAGAGGTGAAAAACTGTTTTTT. Protein product: CSARGEKLFF.

The V call is TRBV6-5, the J call TRBJ1-1, with TRBD1 as a possible D gene (5 bases). The CDR3 is made up of 13 amino acids. V shed 7 bases and J shed 3 bases, with 12 bases lying between them. The germline gives CDR1 MNHEY, CDR2 SVGAGI. The CDR3 protein is CASMVSRDTEAFF. The CDR3 region has the DNA TGTGCCAGCATGGTGAGCAGGGACACTGAAGCTTTCTTT.

The sample holds one count of this clone. Other DNA sequences from this sample encode an identical CDR3 as well. The rearrangement links TRBV11-2 to TRBJ1-2; D gene unclear. The CDR3 spans 14 residues. The germline gives CDR1 SGHAT, CDR2 FQNNGV. Trimming stripped 1 base from V and 2 bases from J, with 8 bases between. CDR3 region: CASSLAGQNYGYTF. Here the CDR3 DNA reads TGTGCCAGCAGCTTAGCCGGGCAGAACTATGGCTACACCTTC.

J is TRBJ2-1 and V is TRBV4-2; a possible D gene is TRBD1 (6 bases). The CDR3 runs 17 residues. Germline lookup yields CDR1 LGHNA and CDR2 YNFKEQ. Trimming pared 0 bases from V and 9 bases from J, leaving 21 bases between. As DNA, the CDR3 is TGTGCCAGCAGCCAAGATTCGAGCCCTCGAGGGGGTAGTGAGCAGTTCTTC. Amino acid sequence: CASSQDSSPRGGSEQFF.

The J gene is TRBJ1-3, the V gene TRBV4-3; D is possibly TRBD1 (6 bases). The V end was cut by 0 bases, the J end by 2 bases, with 8 bases between. This CDR3 contains 15 residues. CDR1 LGHNA and CDR2 YSLEER come from the germline V gene. In DNA, the CDR3 is TGCGCCAGCAGCCAAGAGGGGGGCACTGGAAACACCATATATTTT. The encoded protein is CASSQEGGTGNTIYF.

The chain joins TRBV7-9 to TRBJ1-1, with TRBD1 as a possible D gene (5 bases). Germline CDR1 and CDR2: SEHNR and FQNEAQ (reference sequence). The CDR3 is made up of 18 amino acids. V was shortened by 6 bases and J by 11 bases, with 34 bases between the two germline ends. The CDR3 bases are TGTGCCAGCAGAGAAGACCGGGCTACTACTGAGGGCTCGGGGGTTGCTTTCTTT. Its translation is CASREDRATTEGSGVAFF.

To note about this clone: The sample contains more than one DNA sequence encoding this CDR3. This sequence joins TRBV28 and TRBJ2-5; TRBD1 aligns across 11 bases. Germline assignment: CDR1 MDHEN and CDR2 SYDVKM. V shed 5 bases and J 5 bases; nucleotides not matched to a gene: 7. The CDR3 has 15 residues. CDR3 protein: CASSPRGQGEETQYF. CDR3 DNA sequence: TGTGCCAGCAGTCCTCGGGGACAGGGGGAGGAGACCCAGTACTTC. Filled out from reference TRBV28 and TRBJ2-5, the complete variable domain reads DVKVTQSSRYLVKRTGEKVFLECVQDMDHENMFWYRQDPGLGLRLIYFSYDVKMKEKGDIPEGYSVSREKKERFSLILESASTNQTSMYLCASSPRGQGEETQYFGPGTRLLVL.

The chain has TRBV5-4 and TRBJ2-2; the match to TRBD1 covers 9 bases. The ends lost 3 bases at V and 4 bases at J; junction bases unmatched: 7. Germline V gene lookup returns CDR1 SGHNT and CDR2 YYREEE (reference sequence). The CDR3 runs 16 residues. As DNA, the CDR3 is TGTGCCAGCAGCTCCGGTGGGACAGGGTCCACCGGGGAGCTGTTTTTT. It specifies CASSSGGTGSTGELFF.

The table lists this clone with a count of one. V gene TRBV5-4 combines with J gene TRBJ1-6; tentatively, D is TRBD1 (6 bases). The CDR3 has 15 amino acids. The V and J ends lost 3 bases and 8 bases respectively, with 15 bases between them. Per germline, CDR1 SGHNT and CDR2 YYREEE (reference sequence). The CDR3 loop reads CASSSGQSLYSPLHF. In DNA, the CDR3 is TGTGCCAGCAGCTCAGGACAGTCTCTATATTCACCCCTCCACTTT.

The chain joins TRBV5-6 to TRBJ2-7, with 9 positions matching TRBD1. In germline, CDR1 is SGHDT, CDR2 YYEEEE. V was pared by 2 bases and J by 3 bases, with 3 bases of the junction left unmatched. The CDR3 extends over 14 amino acids. CDR3 amino acids: CASSFDRGFYEQYF. The CDR3 DNA is TGTGCCAGCAGCTTCGACAGGGGGTTCTACGAGCAGTACTTC.

The genes are TRBV2 and TRBJ1-1; D not resolved. The CDR3 consists of 15 residues. Germline CDR1 is SNHLY and CDR2 is FYNNEI. Trimming shortened V by 10 bases and J by 1 base, and 19 bases separated the two germline ends. CDR3 in amino acids: CATRLDGRANTEAFF. DNA for the CDR3: TGTGCCACCCGACTGGACGGAAGAGCGAACACTGAAGCTTTCTTT. The variable domain in full, completed from reference TRBV2 and TRBJ1-1, reads EPEVTQTPSHQVTQMGQEVILRCVPISNHLYFYWYRQILGQKVEFLVSFYNNEISEKSEIFDDQFSVERPDGSNFTLKIRSTKLEDSAMYFCATRLDGRANTEAFFGQGTRLTVV.

Concerning this clone: A read error is possible here, since a much larger clone lies one base away. This chain uses TRBV6-1 with TRBJ2-7; TRBD2 matches at 9 bases. This CDR3 spans 13 amino acids. Trimming removed 5 bases from V and 7 bases from J; junction bases left unmatched: 6. Germline V gives CDR1 MNHNS, CDR2 SASEGT. The CDR3 nucleotides read TGTGCCAGCAGTTGCGGTCTAGCGGGAGAGCAGTACTTC. Amino acid sequence: CASSCGLAGEQYF.

The chain recombines TRBV5-1 with TRBJ1-1; D might be TRBD1 (6 bases). Deletions cut 2 bases from V and 1 base from J, with 12 bases between. The length of the CDR3 is 15 residues. The germline V gene encodes CDR1 SGHRS and CDR2 YFSETQ. The CDR3 here is CASSLEPTGNTEAFF. The CDR3 DNA reads as TGCGCCAGCAGCTTAGAACCGACAGGGAACACTGAAGCTTTCTTT.

The rearrangement uses TRBV10-3 and TRBJ2-1; 7 bases agree with TRBD2. Germline V lookup: CDR1 ENHRY, CDR2 SYGVKD. The V gene end was trimmed by 0 bases and the J gene end by 8 bases; junction bases not matched to a gene: 7. The CDR3 has 15 residues. The CDR3, as DNA: TGTGCCATCAGTGAGTCGAGGGGCGGGAGCGATGAGCAGTTCTTC. Translating gives CAISESRGGSDEQFF.